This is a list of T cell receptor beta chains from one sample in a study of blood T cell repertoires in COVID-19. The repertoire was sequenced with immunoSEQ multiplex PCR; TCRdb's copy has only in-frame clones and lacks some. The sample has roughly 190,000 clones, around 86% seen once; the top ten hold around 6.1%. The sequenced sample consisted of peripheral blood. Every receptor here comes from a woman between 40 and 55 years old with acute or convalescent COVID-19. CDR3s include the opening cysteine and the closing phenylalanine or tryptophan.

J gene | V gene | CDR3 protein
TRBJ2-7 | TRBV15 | CATSGGHRIYEQYF
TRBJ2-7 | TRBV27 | CASSPTSSGSYEQYF
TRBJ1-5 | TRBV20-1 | CSASYRINQPQHF
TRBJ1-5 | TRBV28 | CASSRVSGNQPQHF
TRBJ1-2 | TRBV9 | CASSAQGRGQGGNYGYTF
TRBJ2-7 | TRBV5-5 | CASSLGQDNRGPHEQYF
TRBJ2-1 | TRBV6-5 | CASSPGQGIHEQFF
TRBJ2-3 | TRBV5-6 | CASSSGLAEDTQYF
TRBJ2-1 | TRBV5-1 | CASSFLAGGNEQFF
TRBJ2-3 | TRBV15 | CATSRDIMRSTDTQYF
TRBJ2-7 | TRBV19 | CASSTVLCASSIVRQSPTYEQYF
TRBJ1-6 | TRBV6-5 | CASMGMGGLNSPLHF
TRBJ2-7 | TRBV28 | CASTLAGGPGISYEQYF
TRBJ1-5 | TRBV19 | CASSTLRSGKIMSQHF
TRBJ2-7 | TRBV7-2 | CASSLTRYEQYF
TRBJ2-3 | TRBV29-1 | CSVVGTSGVSTDTQYF
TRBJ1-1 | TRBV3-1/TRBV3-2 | CASSPSAGLGTEAFF
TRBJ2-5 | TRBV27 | CASSLGTGFGTQYF
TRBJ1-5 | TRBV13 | CASSLSSLPQHF
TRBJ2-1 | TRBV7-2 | CASSLESDSSNEQFF
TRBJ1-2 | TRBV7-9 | CASSLPGYGYTF
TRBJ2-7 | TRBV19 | CASSIDPGQGYRSWYF
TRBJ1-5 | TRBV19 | CASSQQGNQPQHF
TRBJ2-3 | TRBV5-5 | CASSPRTSGVGDTQYF
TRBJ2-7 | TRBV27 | CASSVSAGEAYEQYF
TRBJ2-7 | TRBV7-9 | CASSSRDNKLEQYF
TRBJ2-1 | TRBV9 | CASSDGQGTYNEQFF
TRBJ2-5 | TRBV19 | CASSIGGTGFDQETQYF
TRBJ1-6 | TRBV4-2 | CASSQPDYYRGSNNSPLHF
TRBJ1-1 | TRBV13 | CASSFYDTPWAEAFF
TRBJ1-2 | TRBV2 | CASSEFRGNYGYTF
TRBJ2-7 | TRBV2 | CASGRGSYEQYF